This paragraph covers one TCR beta chain sequence. Its antigen is unidentified. This record belongs to a study of metastatic and nonmetastatic thyroid tumors. Study-level results: Compared with benign nodules, malignant thyroid tumors were reported to have significantly higher TCR beta diversity in both blood and tumor.

From the PCR reads, TCRdb re-called clones with MiXCR. The table has 25,000 or so clones, roughly 24% seen once. This CDR3 comprises 12 residues. Germline V CDR1 and CDR2: PRHDT, FYEKMQ (reference sequence). V was pared by 3 bases and J by 4 bases, with 5 bases between. Patients underwent thyroid surgery, and none had received any treatment before it. This receptor was taken from a female donor with papillary thyroid cancer or a benign thyroid nodule (not recorded which). Some clones in this sample may be carry-over from other donors' samples. The sample was blood. The rearrangement links TRBV13 to TRBJ2-3, with D unclear. CDR3 in amino acids: CASSFISDTQYF. For the CDR3, the DNA is TGTGCCAGCAGCTTCATCTCAGATACGCAGTATTTT.